This TCR beta chain originates from a study of cytomegalovirus exposure and HLA in healthy donors (dated by TCRdb to the late 2010s). Context from the whole study: An earlier analysis of 587 of the donors reported around 280 Gb of sequence data and around 120 million unique TCR beta sequences obtained from some 170 million T cells. The number of donors typed differed by locus, with 629-630 for A, B, C, DRB1 and DQB1, more than 500 for DQA1, 600 to 610 for DPA1, and approximately 470 for DPB1. HLA typing covered class I and class II loci at four-digit resolution. The study aimed to test whether cataloging public T cell receptors could reveal signatures of past pathogen exposure. Every discovery cohort repertoire had been produced on one sequencing platform. An early release that covered roughly 600 HLA-typed donors contained about 300 gigabases of sequencing data and roughly 84 million unique TCR sequences. Genome-wide SNP genotypes for about 55% of the roughly 670 donors were used in a later genetic analysis, which treated that subset as a discovery cohort. A later analysis re-examined previously published TCR beta repertoires from roughly 650 donors and added high-resolution HLA genotyping to investigate patterns of TCR occurrence. Alongside the repertoire data, information on donor age, sex, ethnicity and CMV serostatus was compiled. Rather than using new phenotypic data, the later analysis identified candidate immune exposures from TCR beta sequences and from how often those sequences occurred across donors. Four to six DR-DQ haplotypes were handled as single units for association and clustering, since linkage in the cohort was strong. To predict cytomegalovirus infection status, the study brought together high-throughput TCR immunosequencing, statistical association of individual TCRs with disease status, and machine learning. Of the 398 genotyped donors, about 80% fell in the genetic ancestry cluster associated with self-reported Caucasian donors. Across some 400 genotyped donors of the cohort, an average of roughly 230,000 unique TCR beta nucleotide sequences per donor were sequenced, and 15% to 20% of those sequences were non-productive. To decide whether each TCR beta V gene segment behaved as functional or pseudogenic, an earlier analysis of some 570 of the donors relied on high-throughput TCR beta sequencing. The study profiled the T cell repertoires of hundreds of subjects by immunosequencing and related them to cytomegalovirus serostatus. In addition to the first cohort of approximately 670 subjects, a separate validation cohort of 120 different subjects was used.

The CDR3 contains 13 residues, cysteine and phenylalanine counted. Just the 39-base CDR3 DNA is kept, in frame starting at base 1. According to the germline V gene, CDR1 reads MNHEY and CDR2 reads SVGAGI. V and J lose 5 bases and 7 bases, and a span of 12 bases separates them. Receptor libraries were prepared by the immunoSEQ multiplex PCR assay. For the multiplex PCR, a mixture combining 60 forward primers for TCR Vbeta segments and 13 reverse primers for TCR Jbeta segments was used. A multiplex PCR assay on genomic DNA amplified the CDR3 region of rearranged TCR beta genes. On the Illumina HiSeq System, the amplified TCR beta libraries were sequenced as 87-base-pair reads. Regarding the original processing steps: A later analysis tallied roughly 80 million unique TCR beta chains across the 660 or so repertoires, and some 10 million of those chains were shared by two or more donors. To remove PCR and sequencing errors, raw reads were error-corrected and collapsed into unique sequences using a nearest-neighbor algorithm that merged closely related sequences. Alignment of CDR3 sequences to IMGT reference sequences was used to assign V, D and J gene segments. For a sequence to be retained, a match of at least six nucleotides was required to both a V gene segment and a J gene segment. Rearrangements were classified as productive when the CDR3 lacked stop codons and remained in frame with V and J, and all other rearrangements were classified as non-productive. CDR3 was defined by IMGT convention, running from the second conserved V-encoded cysteine to the conserved J-encoded phenylalanine. The earlier analysis of a few hundred of the donors excluded any sequence lacking an unambiguous match to a single V gene segment. An earlier analysis of 587 of the donors called V segments functional above 56.7% productive rearrangements and segregating when the between-donor standard deviation exceeded 5%. To diagnose cytomegalovirus status from the catalog of TCR beta chain sequences, a statistical classification framework was built. V and J gene assignment, in a later analysis, came from comparing TCR nucleotide sequences with IMGT/GENE-DB human TR gene sequences. The TCRdist pipeline was used in a later analysis to assign CDR3 sequences and most-parsimonious VDJ recombination scenarios. In a later analysis, every TCR beta chain was defined by the combination of its CDR3 amino acid sequence and its V-gene family, and reads without a unique V-gene family were dropped. A later analysis removed over 500 highly shared, low-generation-probability nucleotide sequences to deal with suspected cross-contamination and a sequencing artifact. For each public chain, a later analysis derived a clonal expansion index from normalized ranks of inferred template counts within each repertoire. In a later analysis, generation probabilities were computed with a VDJ recombination model fitted to out-of-frame rearrangements, and the resulting probabilities were checked against IGoR. In a later analysis, TCR-TCR, TCR-HLA and TCR-CMV co-occurrence was scored with hypergeometric tests, and a repertoire-size bias correction was applied to TCR pairs. In a later analysis, false discovery rates were estimated by permuting HLA or CMV assignments 20 times. In a later analysis, co-occurring TCRs were grouped using DBSCAN, and TCRdist sequence similarity was added for clustering within HLA-allele-positive subsets. Repertoires with fewer than 30,000 or more than 120,000 public chains, plus five repertoires with anomalous nucleotide sharing, were excluded from co-occurrence clustering. TCRdb retrieved this table from immuneACCESS and kept in-frame rearrangements only. Not all clones are present; in checked studies, unresolved V genes account for under half, and no reason is known for the remainder. That table supplies the V and J calls and clone size; D and trimming were determined from the DNA. The table for this sample lists 110,000 or so clones; 67% of them were counted only once. Of the sample, roughly 8.3% falls within the top ten clones.

The cohort consisted of 666 healthy bone marrow donors. Cohort members were all nominally healthy when sampled, although unrecorded immune exposures were likely present. The donor was CMV seropositive and was included in the group of 250 to 300 seropositive cohort members. Each donor provided a peripheral blood sample, and peripheral blood mononuclear cells were used for TCR beta sequencing. The Qiagen DNeasy Blood Extraction Kit was used to extract genomic DNA from the blood cell samples. What the study reported, not specific to this receptor: Linkage disequilibrium might explain the correlated functional status among segregating V segments, but an unknown experimental factor could not be excluded. A total of fewer than 200 TCR beta chains were listed by the study as associated with cytomegalovirus. Because counts were too low, about 15 rarely observed V segments, including chromosome 9 orphons, were left out of the earlier analysis of 500 to 750 of the donors. CMV serostatus was the only immune exposure information available for the cohort. According to a later analysis, parvovirus B19, influenza, CMV and Epstein-Barr virus appeared linked to several top co-occurrence clusters. Most TCR sequences were observed very rarely across donors, whereas some public TCRs were present in many individuals. In a later genetic analysis, fewer N-insertions in productive TCRs were reported among donors in an Asian-associated ancestry cluster than the roughly 710-donor mean. In vitro tests confirmed that three of the cytomegalovirus-associated TCR beta chains recognize cytomegalovirus antigens. A further reported finding was that TCR beta sequences accurately predicted the HLA-A and HLA-B alleles for most subjects in the first cohort. A later analysis found that HLA-associated TCR beta chains were more clonally expanded and had lower generation probabilities than equally common non-associated chains. A cluster of highly shared sequence variants was judged likely to represent a technical artifact of the sequencing pipeline. In a later analysis, most CMV-associated TCR beta chains were found to appear HLA-restricted, with HLA associations seemingly driven largely by CMV exposure. The classifier was reported to diagnose cytomegalovirus status with high specificity and sensitivity in both the original and validation cohorts. In a later analysis, the rate of TCR association differed among HLA loci, with DRB1 alleles having the most associated TCRs and HLA-C alleles having the fewest. An earlier analysis of approximately 530 of the donors showed that most TCR beta V segments appeared in productive rearrangements either about 87% or about 30% of the time, which broadly matched IMGT annotations. The authors suggested that the approach could potentially be generalized to other disease states and immunological phenotypes. Specific HLA alleles were associated with over 15,000 TCR beta sequences at a false discovery rate of 0.05 in a later analysis. Some IMGT-functional V segments, including TRBV6-2 and TRBV6-3, could not be told apart with the 87-base-pair reads, so those segments were excluded. Strong co-occurrence of HLA alleles, especially DR and DQ, made assigning TCR associations to individual alleles difficult. In this cohort, only TCR beta chains were sequenced, and detectable features were limited by the absence of alpha or paired-chain data. Because HLA typing was unavailable for some donors at each locus, only the typed subset was used in association tests. Presence/absence analyses assumed roughly uniform sequencing depth across donors, an assumption that may not hold. An association between a missense DCLRE1C variant and V-gene and J-gene trimming of TCR beta chains was found in a later genetic analysis and replicated in an independent cohort.

A single count supports this clone. Its binding antigen is unknown. No per-base quality is available; no much larger clone lies one base away. This receptor was obtained from a man younger than 30 in good health and CMV-seropositive. The sample was PBMCs. The chain joins TRBV6-5 to TRBJ1-5; the D gene is perhaps TRBD1, on 6 matching bases. DNA sequence: TGTGCCAGCAGTCCAAGGGGGAGCCAGCCCCAGCATTTT. Its coded protein is CASSPRGSQPQHF.